The T cell receptor beta chain described here comes from a study of T cells in localized non-small cell lung cancer. Whole-study findings and limits: Greater blood T cell density accompanied longer overall survival. Appearance in adjacent lung was seen for a median around 55 of the top 100 tumor clones. One tumor region alone was sequenced, and heterogeneity therefore remains possible. Uninvolved adjacent lung had the highest recorded T cell clonality, with tumor below it.

The V and J ends lost 3 bases and 2 bases, in that order; junction bases with no gene match: 6. The length of the CDR3 is 15 residues. Germline values: CDR1 SGHDN, CDR2 FVKESK. Notes on this clone: The target antigen is unknown.

Profiling relied on immunoSEQ multiplex PCR, and the TCRdb table lists in-frame clones only, not all of them. The sample gives fewer than 25,000 clones, 92% of which show up once; 15% is in the top ten. Sequenced here: peripheral blood, sampled before any cancer treatment. The chain combines TRBV14 with TRBJ2-7, with 8 bases matching TRBD1. The source of this sequence is a man aged 40 to 70 with stage III squamous cell lung carcinoma. The CDR3, as DNA: TGTGCCAGCAGCCAGGCTCAGGGGGCGGCCTACGAGCAGTACTTC. Residues: CASSQAQGAAYEQYF.